This paragraph reports one T cell receptor beta chain. The antigen remains unidentified. This entry comes from a study of post-analysis software for immune sequencing data. Study-wide points: Controls had lower frequencies than patients of 4 or 5 TRBV segments, which included TRBV5-6, TRBV5-1 and TRBV20-1.

TCR beta cDNA libraries included unique molecular identifiers. TCRdb reprocessed the PCR reads with MiXCR, giving one entry per CDR3 protein. This table holds a few hundred thousand distinct CDR3 sequences, around 33% found once. V lost 5 bases and J lost 4; bases outside the gene matches: 5. This CDR3 comprises 15 residues. Germline CDR1 SEHNR, CDR2 FQNEAQ (reference sequence). The specimen sequenced was blood. The chain uses TRBV7-9 and TRBJ2-1; TRBD2 matches at 10 bases. The sequence was obtained from a girl aged 5 to 17 with multiple sclerosis. The CDR3 DNA sequence: TGTGCCAGCAGCCCGTCTAGCGGGAGTTACAATGAGCAGTTCTTC. This codes for CASSPSSGSYNEQFF. Supplemented by reference TRBV7-9 and TRBJ2-1, the full variable domain reads DTGVSQNPRHKITKRGQNVTFRCDPISEHNRLYWYRQTLGQGPEFLTYFQNEAQLEKSRLLSDRFSAERPKGSFSTLEIQRTEQGDSAMYLCASSPSSGSYNEQFFGPGTRLTVL.